This passage covers 3 T cell receptor beta chains from one sample sequenced in a study of T cell changes during pregnancy in multiple sclerosis. Libraries were prepared by immunoSEQ multiplex PCR; TCRdb keeps only in-frame clonotypes and omits some of them. Here the sample spans about 92,000 clones, around 94% being singletons. The source was peripheral blood, collected in the first trimester of pregnancy. Receptors originate from a female donor with multiple sclerosis, enrolled in a pregnancy study.

The chain couples TRBV4-2 to TRBJ2-7; TRBD2 might be the D (6 bases). Germline V CDR1 and CDR2: LGHNA, YNFKEQ. The ends were cut back, 2 bases at V and 0 bases at J, with 26 bases in the middle. This CDR3 is built from 20 residues. DNA for the CDR3: TGTGCCAGCAGCCAACTAGGGCAGGGTATCGGCGGAGGGAGCTCCTACGAGCAGTACTTC. It specifies CASSQLGQGIGGGSSYEQYF.

This clone was found once. The V call is TRBV27, the J call TRBJ2-1; 11 positions agree with TRBD2. The trim removed 5 bases at V and 9 bases at J, leaving 12 bases unmatched. Germline V lookup: CDR1 MNHEY, CDR2 SMNVEV (reference sequence). CDR3 length equals 16 residues. The CDR3 nucleotides read TGTGCCAGCAGTAGGCTAGGGACTAGCGGAAGAAGTGAGCAGTTCTTC. This encodes CASSRLGTSGRSEQFF.

This clone was recorded only once. The chain combines TRBV6-5 with TRBJ1-5; TRBD1 matches at 7 bases. The germline CDR1 and CDR2 sequences are MNHEY and SVGAGI. The CDR3 totals 14 residues. The V segment lost 6 bases and the J segment 6 bases; nucleotides outside the gene matches: 8. CDR3 DNA sequence: TGTGCCAGCAGAGTTACAGGGGTCTCTCAGCCCCAGCATTTT. This gives the protein CASRVTGVSQPQHF.